This T cell receptor beta chain was captured by sequencing in a study of blood T cells in healthy people across ages. As to this clonotype: Its antigen remains unknown.

The V end lost 2 bases, the J end lost 4 bases, and 11 bases lay between the germline ends. The CDR3 is made up of 15 amino acids. Next came a second PCR, run for roughly 6 to 11 cycles, which used a sample-barcoded 5' primer along with a J-beta primer mix. TCRdb recomputed calls from the 5' RACE reads with MiXCR, one row per CDR3 protein. The sample contains 1.5 million to 1.9 million distinct CDR3 sequences, under 55% of which appear only once. Study results and limitations: A strong correlation between TCR beta diversity and naive T cell percentage was seen. A roughly linear age-dependent decrease characterized TCR beta diversity per million T cells.

No fewer than 7 million PBMCs went into each sample. The clonotype was recovered from a woman aged 18-29 years in good health. The J gene is TRBJ1-4, the V gene TRBV12-3 or TRBV12-4, with D possibly TRBD1 on 5 matching bases. The sample consisted of blood. The CDR3 sequence: CASSLRHRSNEKLFF. The DNA for the CDR3 is TGTGCCAGCAGTTTAAGGCACAGGAGTAATGAAAAACTGTTTTTT.